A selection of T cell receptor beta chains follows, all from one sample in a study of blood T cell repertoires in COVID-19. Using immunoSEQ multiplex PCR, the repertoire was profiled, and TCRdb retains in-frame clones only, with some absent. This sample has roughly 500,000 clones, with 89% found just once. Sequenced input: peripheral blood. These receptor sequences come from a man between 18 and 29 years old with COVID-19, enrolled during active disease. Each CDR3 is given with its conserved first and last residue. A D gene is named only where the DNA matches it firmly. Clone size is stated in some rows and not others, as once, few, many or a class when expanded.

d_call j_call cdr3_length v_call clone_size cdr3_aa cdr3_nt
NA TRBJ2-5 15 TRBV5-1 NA CASSLHSFLRETQYF TGCGCCAGCAGCCTCCACTCCTTCCTCCGGGAGACCCAGTACTTC
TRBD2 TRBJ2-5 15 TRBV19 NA CASSMEAGVGETQYF TGTGCCAGTAGTATGGAAGCGGGGGTGGGGGAGACCCAGTACTTC
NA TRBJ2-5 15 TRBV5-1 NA CASSYQDSPQETQYF TGCGCCAGCAGCTACCAAGACAGTCCCCAAGAGACCCAGTACTTC
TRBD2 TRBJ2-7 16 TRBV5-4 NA CASSPGGRERSNEQYF TGTGCCAGCAGCCCGGGAGGGCGGGAGCGGTCTAACGAGCAGTACTTC
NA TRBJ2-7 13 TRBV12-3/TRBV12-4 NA CASSFGRAYEQYF TGTGCCAGCAGTTTTGGCAGGGCCTACGAGCAGTACTTC
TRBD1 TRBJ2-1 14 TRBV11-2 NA CASSLAGGWNEQFF TGTGCCAGCAGCTTGGCAGGGGGTTGGAATGAGCAGTTCTTC
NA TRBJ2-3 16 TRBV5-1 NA CASSLDRVTSTDTQYF TGCGCCAGCAGCTTGGATCGGGTAACTAGCACAGATACGCAGTATTTT
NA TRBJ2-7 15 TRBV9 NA CASSVGGSGSYEQYF TGTGCCAGCAGCGTAGGAGGCTCCGGCTCCTACGAGCAGTACTTC
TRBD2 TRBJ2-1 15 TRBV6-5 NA CASRALAGESYEQFF TGTGCCAGCAGGGCCCTAGCGGGAGAAAGCTATGAGCAGTTCTTC
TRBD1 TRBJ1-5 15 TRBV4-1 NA CASSQIQGRGQPQHF TGCGCCAGCAGCCAAATACAGGGGCGTGGACAGCCCCAGCATTTT
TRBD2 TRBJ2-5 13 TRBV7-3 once CASSLRGEGTQYF TGTGCCAGCAGCTTAAGAGGGGAGGGGACCCAGTACTTC
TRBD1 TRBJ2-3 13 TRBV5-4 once CASSWDREDTQYF TGTGCCAGCAGTTGGGACAGGGAAGATACGCAGTATTTT
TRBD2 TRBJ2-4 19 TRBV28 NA CASSSYLAGGPEAKNIQYF TGTGCCAGCAGTTCGTATCTAGCGGGAGGGCCGGAAGCCAAAAACATTCAGTACTTC
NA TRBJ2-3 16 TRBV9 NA CASSLGTGTSTDTQYF TGTGCCAGCAGCTTGGGGACTGGAACTAGCACAGATACGCAGTATTTT
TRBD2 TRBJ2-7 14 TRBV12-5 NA CASGLAGVTYEQYF TGTGCTAGTGGTCTAGCGGGAGTCACCTACGAGCAGTACTTC
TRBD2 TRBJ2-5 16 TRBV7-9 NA CASSPGTSVYQETQYF TGTGCCAGCAGTCCCGGGACTAGCGTGTACCAAGAGACCCAGTACTTC
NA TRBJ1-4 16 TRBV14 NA CASSHGGRGPNEKLFF TGTGCCAGCAGCCACGGGGGGCGAGGGCCTAATGAAAAACTGTTTTTT
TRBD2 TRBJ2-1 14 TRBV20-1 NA CSASREGKANEQFF TGCAGTGCTAGTAGGGAGGGTAAAGCAAATGAGCAGTTCTTC
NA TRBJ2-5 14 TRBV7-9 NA CASTGERGQETQYF TGTGCCAGCACAGGGGAGCGGGGTCAAGAGACCCAGTACTTC
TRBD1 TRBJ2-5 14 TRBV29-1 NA CSVSPDRGQGTQYF TGCAGCGTTTCCCCGGACAGGGGGCAGGGGACCCAGTACTTC
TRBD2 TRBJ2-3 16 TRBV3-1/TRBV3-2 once CASSQGRRGSTDTQYF TGTGCCAGCAGCCAAGGTCGGCGGGGGAGCACAGATACGCAGTATTTT
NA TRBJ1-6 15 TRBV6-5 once CASSVGTFHNSPLHF TGTGCCAGCAGCGTCGGGACTTTCCACAATTCACCCCTCCACTTT
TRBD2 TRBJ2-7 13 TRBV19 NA CASKPAGGREQYF TGTGCCAGTAAGCCCGCGGGGGGGCGGGAGCAGTACTTC
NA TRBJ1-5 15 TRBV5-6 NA CASSSTGLGNQPQHF TGTGCCAGCAGTTCGACGGGTTTGGGCAATCAGCCCCAGCATTTT
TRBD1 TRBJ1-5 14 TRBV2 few CASSGTGSNQPQHF TGTGCCAGCAGTGGGACAGGGAGCAATCAGCCCCAGCATTTT
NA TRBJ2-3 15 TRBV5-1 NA CASSQATGMGDTQYF TGCGCCAGCAGTCAGGCTACAGGAATGGGAGATACGCAGTATTTT
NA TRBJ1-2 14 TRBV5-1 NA CASGDTGTIHGYTF TGCGCCAGCGGGGATACCGGGACAATCCATGGCTACACCTTC
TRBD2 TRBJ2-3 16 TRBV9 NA CASSAAGGLPTDTQYF TGTGCCAGCAGCGCCGCGGGGGGCCTCCCAACAGATACGCAGTATTTT
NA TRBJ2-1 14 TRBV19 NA CASSPVQGYNEQFF TGTGCCAGTAGTCCTGTACAGGGTTACAATGAGCAGTTCTTC
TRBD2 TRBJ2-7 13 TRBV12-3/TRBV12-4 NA CASSGGATYEQYF TGTGCCAGCTCGGGGGGGGCAACCTACGAGCAGTACTTC
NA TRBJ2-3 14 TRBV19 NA CASQEGPGTDTQYF TGTGCCAGTCAGGAGGGGCCCGGCACAGATACGCAGTATTTT
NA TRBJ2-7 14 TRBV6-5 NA CASSLNRDRYEQYF TGTGCCAGCAGTCTGAACAGGGATCGCTACGAGCAGTACTTC
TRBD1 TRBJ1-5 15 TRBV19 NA CASSLGQGGNQPQHF TGTGCCAGTAGTCTGGGACAGGGGGGAAATCAGCCCCAGCATTTT
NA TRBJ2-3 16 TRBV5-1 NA CASSLAPGGSTDTQYF TGCGCCAGCAGCTTGGCCCCGGGCGGGAGCACAGATACGCAGTATTTT
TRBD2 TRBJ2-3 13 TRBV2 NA CASGAGGADTQYF TGTGCCAGCGGAGCGGGGGGCGCAGATACGCAGTATTTT
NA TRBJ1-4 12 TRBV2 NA CASRRRGEKLFF TGTGCCAGCCGCAGGAGGGGTGAAAAACTGTTTTTT
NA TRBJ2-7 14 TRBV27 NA CASSLSGTTYEQYF TGTGCCAGCAGTTTATCAGGGACAACCTACGAGCAGTACTTC
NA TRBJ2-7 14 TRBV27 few CASSYQGLDYEQYF TGTGCCAGCAGTTACCAGGGGCTGGACTACGAGCAGTACTTC
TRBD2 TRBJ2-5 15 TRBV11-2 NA CASSEREGRMETQYF TGTGCCAGCAGCGAGCGGGAGGGCCGCATGGAGACCCAGTACTTC
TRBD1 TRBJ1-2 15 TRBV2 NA CASTLQGARDYGYTF TGTGCCAGCACTCTACAGGGGGCGCGGGACTATGGCTACACCTTC
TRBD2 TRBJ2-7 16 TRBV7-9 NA CASSLGTSGGAGEQYF TGTGCCAGCAGCTTGGGCACTAGCGGGGGGGCTGGCGAGCAGTACTTC
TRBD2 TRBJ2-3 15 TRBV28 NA CASSLGTIPQDTQYF TGTGCCAGCAGTTTGGGGACTATCCCCCAGGATACGCAGTATTTT
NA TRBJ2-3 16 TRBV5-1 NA CASSLDPGSSGDTQYF TGCGCCAGCAGCTTGGACCCGGGGAGCAGTGGAGATACGCAGTATTTT
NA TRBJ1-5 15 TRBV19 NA CASSTGVRRNQPQHF TGTGCCAGTAGTACAGGGGTCCGCCGCAATCAGCCCCAGCATTTT
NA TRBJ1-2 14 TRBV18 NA CASSPARSNYGYTF TGTGCCAGCTCACCAGCCAGATCTAACTATGGCTACACCTTC
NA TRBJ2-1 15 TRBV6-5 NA CASTQNRPPYNEQFF TGTGCCAGCACCCAGAATCGCCCTCCCTACAATGAGCAGTTCTTC
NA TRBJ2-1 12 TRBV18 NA CASSRSQDEQFF TGTGCCAGCTCACGGTCTCAGGATGAGCAGTTCTTC
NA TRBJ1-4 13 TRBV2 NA CATLQEMGEKLFF TGTGCCACCCTACAGGAAATGGGTGAAAAACTGTTTTTT
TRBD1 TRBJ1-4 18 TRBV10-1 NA CASSEPWDRARRDEKLFF TGCGCCAGCAGTGAGCCTTGGGACAGGGCTCGGAGGGATGAAAAACTGTTTTTT
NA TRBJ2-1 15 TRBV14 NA CASSQGLRWVNEQFF TGTGCCAGCAGCCAGGGACTCCGTTGGGTAAATGAGCAGTTCTTC
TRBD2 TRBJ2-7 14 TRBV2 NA CASTTTSGGDEQYF TGTGCCAGCACGACGACTAGCGGGGGCGACGAGCAGTACTTC
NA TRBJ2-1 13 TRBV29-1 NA CSFRTDTYNEQFF TGCAGCTTCCGAACGGACACATACAATGAGCAGTTCTTC
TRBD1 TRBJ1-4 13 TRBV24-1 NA CATSDDRDEKLFF TGTGCCACCAGTGATGACAGGGACGAAAAACTGTTTTTT
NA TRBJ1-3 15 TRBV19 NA CASVFGQGTGNTIYF TGTGCCAGCGTCTTCGGGCAGGGGACGGGAAACACCATATATTTT
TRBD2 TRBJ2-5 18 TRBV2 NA CASSEGRLAGGNQETQYF TGTGCCAGCAGTGAGGGTCGACTAGCGGGAGGTAACCAAGAGACCCAGTACTTC